The rows below give T cell receptor beta chains drawn from one sample of a study of CD8 T cells in ankylosing spondylitis. TCRdb reprocessed the 5' RACE reads via MiXCR and lists one record per CDR3 protein. The sample has hundreds of thousands of distinct CDR3 sequences, around 26% seen once; the top ten hold 0.85% to 1%. Sequenced: blood, either unsorted or a sorted T cell fraction (not recorded which). These receptors were obtained from a male donor with ankylosing spondylitis. Each CDR3 is given with its conserved first and last residue. The D gene is left open where the match is weak. A clone size is listed for some rows: how often the clone was seen (once, few, many), or a class if it is expanded.

TRBV5-1,.,TRBJ2-3,TRBD2,CASSLTGLAGGIGADTQYF,TGCGCCAGCAGCTTAACCGGACTAGCGGGAGGCATTGGGGCAGATACGCAGTATTTT
TRBV29-1,.,TRBJ1-5,.,CSARSRGAGQPQHF,TGCAGCGCAAGGTCGAGGGGGGCGGGACAGCCCCAGCATTTT
TRBV9,.,TRBJ1-1,.,CASSVGYSNTEAFF,TGTGCCAGCAGCGTAGGTTACAGCAACACTGAAGCTTTCTTT
TRBV5-1,many,TRBJ2-3,.,CASSRDGTDTQYF,TGCGCCAGCAGCCGGGACGGAACAGATACGCAGTATTTT
TRBV7-2,.,TRBJ1-1,TRBD1,CASSQTGGEAFF,TGTGCCAGCAGCCAAACAGGGGGCGAAGCTTTCTTT
TRBV5-1,many,TRBJ1-5,TRBD1,CASSLRGGGDQPQHF,TGCGCCAGCAGCTTGAGGGGAGGGGGCGATCAGCCCCAGCATTTT
TRBV7-2,.,TRBJ2-2,TRBD2,CASSLALAGGWELFF,TGTGCCAGCAGCTTAGCACTAGCGGGAGGGTGGGAGCTGTTTTTT
TRBV6-1,few,TRBJ1-1,TRBD1,CASSVDRGGEAFF,TGTGCCAGCAGTGTAGACAGGGGAGGTGAAGCTTTCTTT
TRBV12-3/TRBV12-4,many,TRBJ1-4,.,CASTLMGGGVSEKLFF,TGTGCCAGCACCCTGATGGGAGGGGGAGTGAGTGAAAAACTGTTTTTT
TRBV20-1,few,TRBJ1-1,.,CSATQGRRTEAFF,TGCAGTGCCACCCAGGGGCGTAGGACTGAAGCTTTCTTT
TRBV7-9,few,TRBJ2-1,TRBD1,CASSLAWTGGDEQFF,TGTGCCAGCAGCTTAGCTTGGACAGGGGGTGATGAGCAGTTCTTC
TRBV6-1,few,TRBJ2-2,.,CASRSGPGELFF,TGTGCCAGCAGAAGCGGGCCCGGGGAGCTGTTTTTT
TRBV3-1,.,TRBJ2-7,.,CASSQGLSGTYEQYF,TGTGCCAGCAGCCAGGGATTATCGGGTACCTACGAGCAGTACTTC
TRBV29-1,.,TRBJ2-1,.,CSVVWGSSYNEQFF,TGCAGCGTTGTATGGGGGAGCTCCTACAATGAGCAGTTCTTC
TRBV12-3/TRBV12-4,few,TRBJ1-3,.,CASSFSGTGNTIYF,TGTGCCAGCAGTTTTTCAGGGACAGGAAACACCATATATTTT
TRBV5-5,.,TRBJ2-3,TRBD1,CASSRQGAEADTQYF,TGTGCCAGCAGCCGACAGGGGGCTGAAGCAGATACGCAGTATTTT
TRBV4-1,.,TRBJ1-2,.,CASSQERYGYTF,TGCGCCAGCAGCCAAGAACGCTATGGCTACACCTTC
TRBV13,.,TRBJ2-7,.,CASSPLGGQQYF,TGTGCCAGCAGCCCCCTGGGGGGCCAGCAGTACTTC
TRBV27,.,TRBJ1-1,.,CASSFAGVPEAFF,TGTGCCAGCAGCTTTGCAGGGGTACCTGAAGCTTTCTTT
TRBV29-1,few,TRBJ2-2,TRBD2,CSVTLAGVTGELFF,TGCAGCGTGACACTAGCGGGAGTTACCGGGGAGCTGTTTTTT
TRBV11-2,few,TRBJ2-3,.,CASSFRPPRIYGTDTQYF,TGTGCCAGCAGCTTCAGGCCCCCCAGGATCTATGGCACAGATACGCAGTATTTT
TRBV5-1,.,TRBJ2-5,.,CASSLVMAEETQYF,TGCGCCAGCAGCTTAGTAATGGCCGAAGAGACCCAGTACTTC
TRBV7-8,few,TRBJ1-2,.,CASSPRTAYGYTF,TGTGCCAGCAGCCCCAGGACGGCCTATGGCTACACCTTC
TRBV30,few,TRBJ1-2,.,CAWRVGYGYTF,TGTGCCTGGAGGGTGGGCTATGGCTACACCTTC
TRBV18,.,TRBJ2-1,.,CASSPRQDNEQFF,TGTGCCAGCTCACCTAGACAGGACAATGAGCAGTTCTTC
TRBV5-5,.,TRBJ2-3,TRBD2,CASSASGRAIRTDTQYF,TGTGCCAGCAGCGCCAGCGGGAGGGCCATTCGAACAGATACGCAGTATTTT
TRBV12-3/TRBV12-4,once,TRBJ1-6,TRBD1,CASSLLGQGESPLHF,TGTGCCAGCAGTTTATTGGGACAGGGGGAATCACCCCTCCACTTT
TRBV20-1,few,TRBJ2-5,.,CSAPPRDPQETQYF,TGCAGTGCTCCGCCCAGGGATCCTCAAGAGACCCAGTACTTC
TRBV2,.,TRBJ2-1,.,CASSEKSSYNEQFF,TGTGCCAGCAGTGAGAAAAGCTCCTACAATGAGCAGTTCTTC
TRBV10-3,few,TRBJ1-5,.,CAIQANTGKDQPQHF,TGTGCCATCCAAGCTAACACAGGGAAGGACCAGCCCCAGCATTTT
TRBV7-2,.,TRBJ1-6,.,CASSWVGVNNSPLHF,TGTGCCAGCAGCTGGGTGGGGGTCAACAATTCACCCCTCCACTTT
TRBV12-3/TRBV12-4,.,TRBJ1-2,.,CASSSSVLGYGYTF,TGTGCCAGCAGTTCATCAGTTTTAGGCTATGGCTACACCTTC
TRBV4-1,few,TRBJ1-5,.,CASSQDVGGLSNQPQHF,TGCGCCAGCAGCCAAGATGTTGGAGGGCTTAGCAATCAGCCCCAGCATTTT
TRBV7-2,.,TRBJ2-1,.,CASSGGPYNEQFF,TGTGCCAGCAGCGGGGGACCGTACAATGAGCAGTTCTTC
TRBV12-3/TRBV12-4,few,TRBJ1-2,.,CASSLLPTGHYGYTF,TGTGCCAGCAGCCTCCTCCCCACCGGGCACTATGGCTACACCTTC
TRBV10-3,.,TRBJ2-6,TRBD2,CAITAGGSGANVLTF,TGTGCCATCACAGCGGGAGGGTCCGGGGCCAACGTCCTGACTTTC
TRBV15,once,TRBJ1-3,.,CATRDNVSGNTIYF,TGTGCCACCAGAGACAACGTCTCTGGAAACACCATATATTTT
TRBV4-1,few,TRBJ2-1,.,CASSQTGTLYNEQFF,TGCGCCAGCAGCCAAACCGGGACATTGTACAATGAGCAGTTCTTC
TRBV5-1,.,TRBJ1-1,TRBD1,CASSIGQGTEAFF,TGCGCCAGCAGCATAGGACAGGGTACTGAAGCTTTCTTT
TRBV7-8,.,TRBJ2-6,.,CASSLAGRGLLSGANVLTF,TGTGCCAGCAGCTTAGCGGGTCGCGGACTCCTCTCTGGGGCCAACGTCCTGACTTTC
TRBV12-3/TRBV12-4,many,TRBJ2-1,.,CASSLMEVYNEQFF,TGTGCCAGCAGTTTAATGGAGGTCTACAATGAGCAGTTCTTC
TRBV2,.,TRBJ1-2,.,CASSPGGARDGYTF,TGTGCCAGCAGTCCTGGGGGGGCTAGAGATGGCTACACCTTC
TRBV5-1,few,TRBJ1-6,TRBD1,CASSLEARDRGLTYNSPLHF,TGCGCCAGCAGCTTGGAAGCGCGGGACAGGGGGCTCACCTATAATTCACCCCTCCACTTT
TRBV12-3/TRBV12-4,.,TRBJ1-3,TRBD1,CASKQGRIGNTIYF,TGTGCCAGCAAACAGGGGCGTATCGGTAACACCATATATTTT